These 6 T cell receptor beta chains were sequenced from one sample in a study of CD8 T cells in Susac syndrome. cDNA came from roughly 0.5 to 1 ug RNA primed by random hexamers. MiXCR, run by TCRdb on the immunoSEQ multiplex PCR reads, gives a single entry per CDR3 protein. This table has 150,000 to 160,000 distinct CDR3 sequences, over 85% appearing once. Input material: CD8+ T cells from PBMCs. These receptors were collected from a human donor with multiple sclerosis.

The chain couples TRBV7-9 to TRBJ1-5; D may be TRBD1 (5 bases). CDR1 SEHNR and CDR2 FQNEAQ come from the germline V gene (reference sequence). The V gene lost 5 bases and the J gene lost 0 bases, with 8 bases spanning the gap. The CDR3 contains 14 residues. The DNA for the CDR3 is TGTGCCAGCAGCCCTCAGGGTAGCAATCAGCCCCAGCATTTT. As protein: CASSPQGSNQPQHF.

The genes are TRBV12-3 or TRBV12-4 and TRBJ1-5; D is unclear. V was pared by 7 bases and J by 0 bases, with 13 bases between. The CDR3 sequence is 15 residues long. CDR3 bases: TGTGCCAGCACCCCCGCGGGTGTTAGCAATCAGCCCCAGCATTTT. It specifies CASTPAGVSNQPQHF.

V is TRBV23-1 and J is TRBJ2-7, with D perhaps TRBD2 (6 bases). TRBV23-1 is an ORF, with its function uncertain. The germline V and J ends were trimmed by 8 bases and 3 bases, with 23 bases remaining between them. This CDR3 spans 16 amino acids. The CDR3 reads CASQFFRPGVGYEQYF. The DNA of the CDR3 is TGCGCCAGCCAATTTTTTCGGCCGGGGGTGGGCTACGAGCAGTACTTC.

This rearrangement joins TRBV5-6 to TRBJ1-5; D uncertain. The germline CDR1 and CDR2 sequences are SGHDT and YYEEEE. V was trimmed by 0 bases and J by 7 bases, leaving 5 bases between them. The CDR3 has 12 amino acids. The DNA of the CDR3 is TGTGCCAGCAGCTTGGATCGCCAGCCCCAGCATTTT. It yields the protein CASSLDRQPQHF.

The rearrangement uses TRBV4-3 and TRBJ2-2; 8 bases match TRBD1. This CDR3 contains 18 residues. V trimming: 2 bases; J trimming: 4 bases; junction bases outside the gene matches: 12. The germline CDR1 and CDR2 sequences are LGHNA and YSLEER. CDR3 nucleotide sequence: TGCGCCAGCAGCCAAAATGACAGGGGCGCCCAGGTCACCGGGGAGCTGTTTTTT. Translating gives CASSQNDRGAQVTGELFF.

This rearrangement joins TRBV6-1 to TRBJ1-1; tentatively, D is TRBD1 (5 bases). CDR1 and CDR2 (germline): MNHNS, SASEGT. V was trimmed by 2 bases and J by 6 bases, leaving 19 bases between them. This CDR3 region has 16 residues. This CDR3 is CASSEQSSLQASEAFF. The CDR3 DNA is TGTGCCAGCAGTGAACAGTCCTCTTTACAGGCTTCTGAAGCTTTCTTT.